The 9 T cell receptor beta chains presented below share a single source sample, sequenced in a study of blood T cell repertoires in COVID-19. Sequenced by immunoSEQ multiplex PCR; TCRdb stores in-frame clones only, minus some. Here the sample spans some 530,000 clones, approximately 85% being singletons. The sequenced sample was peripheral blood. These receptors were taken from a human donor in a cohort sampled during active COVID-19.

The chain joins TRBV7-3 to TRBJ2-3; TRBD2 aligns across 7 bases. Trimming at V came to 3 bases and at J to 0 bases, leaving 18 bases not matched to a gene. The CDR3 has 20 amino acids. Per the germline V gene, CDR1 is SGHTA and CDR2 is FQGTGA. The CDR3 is CASSLRASGSSPSSTDTQYF. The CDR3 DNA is TGTGCCAGCAGCTTGAGGGCTAGCGGCTCCTCCCCCTCTAGCACAGATACGCAGTATTTT. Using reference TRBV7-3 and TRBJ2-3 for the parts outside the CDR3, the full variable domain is GAGVSQTPSNKVTEKGKYVELRCDPISGHTALYWYRQSLGQGPEFLIYFQGTGAADDSGLPNDRFFAVRPEGSVSTLKIQRTERGDSAVYLCASSLRASGSSPSSTDTQYFGPGTRLTVL.

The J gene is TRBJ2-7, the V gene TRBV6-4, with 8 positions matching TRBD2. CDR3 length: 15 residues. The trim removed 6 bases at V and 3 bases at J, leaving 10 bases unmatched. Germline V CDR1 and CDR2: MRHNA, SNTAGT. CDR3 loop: CASRPPVAGGYEQYF. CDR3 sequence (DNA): TGTGCCAGCAGACCCCCTGTCGCGGGAGGCTACGAGCAGTACTTC.

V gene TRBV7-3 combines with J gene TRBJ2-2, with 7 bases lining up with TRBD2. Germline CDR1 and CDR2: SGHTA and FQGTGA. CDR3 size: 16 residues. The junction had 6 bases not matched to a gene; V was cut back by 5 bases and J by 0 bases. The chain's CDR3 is CASSLSGTTNTGELFF. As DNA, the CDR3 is TGTGCCAGCAGCCTGTCCGGGACTACGAACACCGGGGAGCTGTTTTTT.

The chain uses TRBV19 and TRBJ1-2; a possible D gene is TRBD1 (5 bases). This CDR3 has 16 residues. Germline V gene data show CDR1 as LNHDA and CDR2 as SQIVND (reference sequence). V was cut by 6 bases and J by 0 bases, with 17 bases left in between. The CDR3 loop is CASSRRRADTNYGYTF. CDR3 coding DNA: TGTGCCAGTAGCCGCCGCCGGGCGGACACTAACTATGGCTACACCTTC. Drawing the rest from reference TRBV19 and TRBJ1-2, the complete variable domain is DGGITQSPKYLFRKEGQNVTLSCEQNLNHDAMYWYRQDPGQGLRLIYYSQIVNDFQKGDIAEGYSVSREKKESFPLTVTSAQKNPTAFYLCASSRRRADTNYGYTFGSGTRLTVV.

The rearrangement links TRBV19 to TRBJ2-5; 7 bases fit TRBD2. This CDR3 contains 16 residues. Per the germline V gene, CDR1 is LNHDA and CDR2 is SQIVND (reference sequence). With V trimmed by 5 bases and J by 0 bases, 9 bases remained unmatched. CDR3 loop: CASSPRGSGYQETQYF. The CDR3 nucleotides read TGTGCCAGTAGTCCCCGCGGTAGCGGGTACCAAGAGACCCAGTACTTC.

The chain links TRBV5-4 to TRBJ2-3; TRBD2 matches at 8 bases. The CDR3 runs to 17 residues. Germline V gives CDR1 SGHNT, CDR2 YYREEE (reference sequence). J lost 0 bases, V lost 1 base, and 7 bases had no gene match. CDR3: CASSLQLAGPSTDTQYF. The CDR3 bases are TGTGCCAGCAGCTTGCAATTAGCGGGGCCAAGCACAGATACGCAGTATTTT. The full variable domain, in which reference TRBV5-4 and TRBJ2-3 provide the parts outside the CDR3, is ETGVTQSPTHLIKTRGQQVTLRCSSQSGHNTVSWYQQALGQGPQFIFQYYREEENGRGNFPPRFSGLQFPNYSSELNVNALELDDSALYLCASSLQLAGPSTDTQYFGPGTRLTVL.

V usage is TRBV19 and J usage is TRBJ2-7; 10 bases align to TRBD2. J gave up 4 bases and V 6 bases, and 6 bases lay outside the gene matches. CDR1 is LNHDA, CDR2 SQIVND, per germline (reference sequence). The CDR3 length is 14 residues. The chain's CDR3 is CASRRTSGPYEQYF. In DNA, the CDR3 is TGTGCCAGTAGACGGACTAGCGGACCGTACGAGCAGTACTTC.

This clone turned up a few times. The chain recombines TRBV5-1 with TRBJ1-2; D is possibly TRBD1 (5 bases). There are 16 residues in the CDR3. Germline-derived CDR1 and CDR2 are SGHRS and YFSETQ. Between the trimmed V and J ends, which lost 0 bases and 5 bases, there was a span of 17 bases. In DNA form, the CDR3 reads TGCGCCAGCAGCTTGGGACAGACTAGTGCCGGGTATGGCTACACCTTC. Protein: CASSLGQTSAGYGYTF. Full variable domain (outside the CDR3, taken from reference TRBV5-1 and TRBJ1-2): KAGVTQTPRYLIKTRGQQVTLSCSPISGHRSVSWYQQTPGQGLQFLFEYFSETQRNKGNFPGRFSGRQFSNSRSEMNVSTLELGDSALYLCASSLGQTSAGYGYTFGSGTRLTVV.

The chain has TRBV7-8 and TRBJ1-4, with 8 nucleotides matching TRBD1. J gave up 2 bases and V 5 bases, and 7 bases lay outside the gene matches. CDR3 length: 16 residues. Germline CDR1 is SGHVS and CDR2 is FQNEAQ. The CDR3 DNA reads TGTGCCAGCAGCCGACAACAGGGGGGGACTAATGAAAAACTGTTTTTT. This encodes CASSRQQGGTNEKLFF.